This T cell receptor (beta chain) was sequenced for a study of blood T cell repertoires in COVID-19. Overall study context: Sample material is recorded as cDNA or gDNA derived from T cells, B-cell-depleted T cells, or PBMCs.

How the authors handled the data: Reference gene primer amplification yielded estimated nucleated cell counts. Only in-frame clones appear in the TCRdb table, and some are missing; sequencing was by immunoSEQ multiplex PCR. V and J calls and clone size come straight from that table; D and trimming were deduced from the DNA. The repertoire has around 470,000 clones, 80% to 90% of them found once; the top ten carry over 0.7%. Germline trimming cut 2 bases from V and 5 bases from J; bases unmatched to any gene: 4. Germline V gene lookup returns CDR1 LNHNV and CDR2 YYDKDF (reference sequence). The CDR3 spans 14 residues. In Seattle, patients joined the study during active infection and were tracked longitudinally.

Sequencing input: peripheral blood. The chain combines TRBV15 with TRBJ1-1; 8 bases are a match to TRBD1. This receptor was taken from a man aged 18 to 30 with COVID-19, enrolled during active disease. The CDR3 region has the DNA TGTGCCACCAGCAGACAACAGGGGGGAACTGAAGCTTTCTTT. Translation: CATSRQQGGTEAFF. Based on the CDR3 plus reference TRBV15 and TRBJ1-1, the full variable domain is DAMVIQNPRYQVTQFGKPVTLSCSQTLNHNVMYWYQQKSSQAPKLLFHYYDKDFNNEADTPDNFQSRRPNTSFCFLDIRSPGLGDTAMYLCATSRQQGGTEAFFGQGTRLTVV.